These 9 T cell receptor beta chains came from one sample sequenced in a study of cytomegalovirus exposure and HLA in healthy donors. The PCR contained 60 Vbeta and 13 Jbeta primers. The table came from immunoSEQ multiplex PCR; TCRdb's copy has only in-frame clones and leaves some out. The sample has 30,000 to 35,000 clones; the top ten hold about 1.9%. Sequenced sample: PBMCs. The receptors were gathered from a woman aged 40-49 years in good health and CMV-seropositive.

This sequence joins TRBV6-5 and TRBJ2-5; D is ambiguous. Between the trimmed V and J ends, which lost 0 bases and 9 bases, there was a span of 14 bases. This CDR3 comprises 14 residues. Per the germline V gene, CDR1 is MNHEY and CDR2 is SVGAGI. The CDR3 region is CASSYSPAMAAQYF. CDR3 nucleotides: TGTGCCAGCAGTTACTCACCCGCGATGGCGGCCCAGTACTTC.

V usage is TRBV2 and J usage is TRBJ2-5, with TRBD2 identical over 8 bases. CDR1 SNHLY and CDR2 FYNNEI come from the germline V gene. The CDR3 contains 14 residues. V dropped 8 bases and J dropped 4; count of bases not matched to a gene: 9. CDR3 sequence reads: CASPRPGGGETQYF. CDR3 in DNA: TGTGCCAGCCCCCGGCCCGGGGGGGGAGAGACCCAGTACTTC.

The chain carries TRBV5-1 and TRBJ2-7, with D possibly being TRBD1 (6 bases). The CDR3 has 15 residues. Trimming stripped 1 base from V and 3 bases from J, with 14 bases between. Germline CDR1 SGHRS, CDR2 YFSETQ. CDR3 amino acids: CASSLIQGWDYEQYF. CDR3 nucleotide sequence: TGCGCCAGCAGCTTGATACAGGGTTGGGACTACGAGCAGTACTTC.

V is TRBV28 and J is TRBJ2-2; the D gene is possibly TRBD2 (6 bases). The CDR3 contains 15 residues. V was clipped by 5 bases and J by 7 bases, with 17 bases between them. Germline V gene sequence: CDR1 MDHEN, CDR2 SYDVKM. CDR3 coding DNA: TGTGCCAGCAGTCCAACCGGGGGAAGTAACGGGGAGCTGTTTTTT. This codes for CASSPTGGSNGELFF. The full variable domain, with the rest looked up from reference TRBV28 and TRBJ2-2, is DVKVTQSSRYLVKRTGEKVFLECVQDMDHENMFWYRQDPGLGLRLIYFSYDVKMKEKGDIPEGYSVSREKKERFSLILESASTNQTSMYLCASSPTGGSNGELFFGEGSRLTVL.

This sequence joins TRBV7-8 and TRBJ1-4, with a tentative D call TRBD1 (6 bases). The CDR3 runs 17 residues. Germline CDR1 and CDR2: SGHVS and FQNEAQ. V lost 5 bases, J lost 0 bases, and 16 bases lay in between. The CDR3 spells CASSPNIRQATNEKLFF. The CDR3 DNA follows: TGTGCCAGCAGCCCTAATATAAGACAGGCAACTAATGAAAAACTGTTTTTT.

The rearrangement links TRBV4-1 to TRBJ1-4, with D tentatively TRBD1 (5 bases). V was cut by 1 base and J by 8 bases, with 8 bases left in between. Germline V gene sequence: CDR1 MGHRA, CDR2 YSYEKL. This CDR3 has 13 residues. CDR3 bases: TGCGCCAGCAGCCAAGGGGGCCCGGAAAAACTGTTTTTT. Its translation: CASSQGGPEKLFF.

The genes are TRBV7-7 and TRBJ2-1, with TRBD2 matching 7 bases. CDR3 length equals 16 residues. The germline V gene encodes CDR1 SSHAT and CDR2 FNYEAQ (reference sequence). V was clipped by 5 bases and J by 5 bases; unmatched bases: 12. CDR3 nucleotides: TGTGCCAGCAGCGAGCTCCCGGGACTACCGGACAATGAGCAGTTCTTC. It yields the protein CASSELPGLPDNEQFF.

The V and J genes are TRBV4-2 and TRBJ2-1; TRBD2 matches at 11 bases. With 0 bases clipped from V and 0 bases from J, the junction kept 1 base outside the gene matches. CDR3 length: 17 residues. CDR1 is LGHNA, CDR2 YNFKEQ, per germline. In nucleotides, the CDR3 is TGTGCCAGCAGCCAAGAGCTAGCGGGAGGCTCCTACAATGAGCAGTTCTTC. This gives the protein CASSQELAGGSYNEQFF.

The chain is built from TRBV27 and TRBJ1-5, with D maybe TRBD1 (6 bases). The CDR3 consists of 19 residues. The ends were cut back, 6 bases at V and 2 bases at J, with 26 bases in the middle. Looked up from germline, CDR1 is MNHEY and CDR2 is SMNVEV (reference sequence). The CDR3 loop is CASSPFRRDTNLRNQPQHF. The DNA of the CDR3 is TGTGCCAGCAGCCCTTTCCGCCGGGACACAAATCTTCGCAATCAGCCCCAGCATTTT.